A single TCR beta chain is shown here with its context. Its antigen remains unidentified. This entry belongs to a study of shared clonotypes between healthy human individuals. TCRdb's copy holds only in-frame clones and misses some; the assay was immunoSEQ multiplex PCR. The data contain about 1.5 million clones, 95% to 99% of them seen just once; the ten biggest clones take up roughly 0.42%. Study-level points and caveats: For naive CD4 cells, 4% to 5% of clonotypes were shared across four donors. Represented diversity (both genetic and exposure-history) was limited by the small number of donors.

Germline-derived CDR1 and CDR2 are MDHEN and SYDVKM. The CDR3 consists of 15 residues. V trimming: 2 bases; J trimming: 5 bases; junction bases outside the gene matches: 3. Sequenced material: naive CD4+ T cells sorted from blood. Described subset: CD45RA+ positively selected. This receptor was obtained from a man aged 25-45 years in good health. V usage is TRBV28 and J usage is TRBJ2-5; 12 nucleotides match TRBD2. CDR3 bases: TGTGCCAGCAGTTTACTAGCGGGAGGGGTGGAGACCCAGTACTTC. As protein: CASSLLAGGVETQYF.